The entry below describes one T cell receptor (beta chain). This clone has just a few counts. The clone's antigen remains unknown. No base quality information exists; no much larger clone differs at one position. These data come from a study of blood T cell repertoires in COVID-19 (dated by TCRdb to the early 2020s). Concerning the study at large: Samples from collaborators originated in the United States, Italy and Spain and spanned both the acute and convalescent phases of COVID-19. The prospective study material was composed of cDNA or gDNA derived from T cells, B-cell-depleted T cells, or PBMCs. Samples came from the ongoing ImmuneRACE study (first 160 participants) plus 1,254 subjects from 6 global collaborators. A freely available public database, intended as a resource for researchers studying the immune response to SARS-CoV-2, is where the repertoires were released. Subjects who had been exposed to COVID-19, were actively infected with it, or had recovered from it provided the deeply sampled blood TCRbeta repertoires that made up the dataset. Nearly every sample came with metadata listing a de-identified subject ID, COVID-19 status, age in years and sex. HLA class I and class II types, where available, came from metadata supplied by the sample provider rather than from assay-based typing.

The study at large found these results: How much clinical and demographic metadata was included differed by source and by participant, and the metadata was provided uncurated.

In the prospective study, participants were roughly 18 to 95 years old, resided in about two dozen geographic areas of the United States, and were enrolled through a virtual design. In the prospective study, cohorts were assigned on the basis of participant-reported clinical history obtained from a screening survey and a study questionnaire. Recovered participants in ImmuneRACE Cohort 3 were defined by two consecutive negative NP/OP PCR tests, clearance by a healthcare professional, or resolution of symptoms. Each participant in the prospective study had whole blood, serum and a nasopharyngeal or oropharyngeal swab collected by mobile phlebotomists. Participants in the prospective study had the option to provide additional blood draws and questionnaires over an approximately 2-month period. Prospective study blood samples were shipped either frozen or at room temperature before DNA extraction.

V is trimmed back by 3 bases and J by 3 bases, and the junction contains 4 bases that no gene match accounts for. CDR1 and CDR2 are drawn from the germline V gene: MDHEN, SYDVKM. From its cysteine to its phenylalanine, the CDR3 spans 15 amino acids. The read is trimmed to its CDR3 DNA, 45 bases read in frame from base 1. TCRbeta CDR3 regions were amplified from genomic DNA using the immunoSEQ Assay, a bias-controlled multiplex PCR. The original methods were these. Within the assay, amplification of reference gene primers was used to estimate how many nucleated cells each sample contained. To quantify the absolute abundance of each unique TCRbeta CDR3 rearrangement, sequence reads were collapsed and filtered. For each sample, productive Simpson clonality was calculated as the square root of Simpson's diversity index across productive rearrangements. Sourced from immuneACCESS, this table was stored by TCRdb with only in-frame sequences that have V and J called. A share of the clones is absent; for the studies checked, an unresolved V gene accounts for under half, and the remainder has no known explanation. That table supplies the V and J calls and clone size; D and trimming were determined from the DNA. For this sample there are 250,000 to 350,000 clones; roughly 85% appear just once. Jointly, the top ten make up about 2.7% of the sample.

Recombination connected TRBV28 to TRBJ2-3; a stretch of 9 junction bases matches TRBD1. Sequencing was performed on PBMCs or T cells enriched from blood (not recorded which). The sequence was collected from a woman in her forties or fifties who had recovered from COVID-19. CDR3 region: CASSLGGTGTDTQYF. The DNA is as follows: TGTGCCAGCAGTTTGGGGGGGACAGGGACAGATACGCAGTATTTT.